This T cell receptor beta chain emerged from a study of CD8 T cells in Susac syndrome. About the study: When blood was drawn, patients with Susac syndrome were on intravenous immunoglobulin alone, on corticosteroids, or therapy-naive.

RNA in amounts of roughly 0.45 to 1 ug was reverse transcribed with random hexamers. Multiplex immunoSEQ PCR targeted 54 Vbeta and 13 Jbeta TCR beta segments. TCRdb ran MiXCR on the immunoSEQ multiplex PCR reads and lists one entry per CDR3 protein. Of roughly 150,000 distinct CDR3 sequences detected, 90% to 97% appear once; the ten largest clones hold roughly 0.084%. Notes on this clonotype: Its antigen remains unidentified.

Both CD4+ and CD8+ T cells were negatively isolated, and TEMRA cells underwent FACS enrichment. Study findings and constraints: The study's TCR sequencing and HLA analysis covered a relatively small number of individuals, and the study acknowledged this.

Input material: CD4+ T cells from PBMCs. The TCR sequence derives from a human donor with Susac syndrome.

This chain's CDR3 is CASRSPGGNEQFF. CDR3 bases: TGCGCCAGCAGGTCCCCCGGGGGGAATGAGCAGTTCTTC. The V and J genes are TRBV5-1 and TRBJ2-1; 7 nucleotides match TRBD2. In germline, CDR1 is SGHRS, CDR2 YFSETQ. This CDR3 spans 13 amino acids. V shed 5 bases and J 7 bases; nucleotides not matched to a gene: 6.